Shown below are 13 T cell receptor beta chains from a single sample sequenced in a study of monozygotic twins with inflammatory bowel disease. Reanalyzing the 5' RACE reads, TCRdb keeps one entry per CDR3 protein, without DNA. The sample holds fewer than 550,000 distinct CDR3 sequences. The sequenced material came from blood. The receptors were gathered from a human donor with ulcerative colitis or Crohn's disease, or a healthy co-twin of an affected twin (not recorded which).

The chain recombines TRBV4-3 with TRBJ2-2; the D call from TCRdb, TRBD2, cannot be confirmed without DNA. Germline-derived CDR1 and CDR2 are LGHNA and YSLEER. The CDR3 runs 18 residues. CDR3 region: CASSPDGLAGVNTGELFF.

The chain has TRBV15 and TRBJ2-3; as DNA is missing, the TRBD1 call by TCRdb cannot be tested. The CDR3 extends over 16 amino acids. Looked up from germline, CDR1 is LNHNV and CDR2 is YYDKDF (reference sequence). CDR3: CATSRAPGRGPDTQYF. Based on the CDR3 plus reference TRBV15 and TRBJ2-3, the full variable domain is DAMVIQNPRYQVTQFGKPVTLSCSQTLNHNVMYWYQQKSSQAPKLLFHYYDKDFNNEADTPDNFQSRRPNTSFCFLDIRSPGLGDTAMYLCATSRAPGRGPDTQYFGPGTRLTVL.

V and J are TRBV14 and TRBJ1-2; TCRdb's D call, TRBD1, is unchecked because there is no DNA. The CDR3 contains 13 residues. The germline V gene has CDR1 SGHDN and CDR2 FVKESK. The CDR3 loop is CASRPEGDDGYTF.

V gene TRBV5-1 combines with J gene TRBJ1-1; TCRdb picks TRBD1, but there is no DNA to check that call. Germline assignment: CDR1 SGHRS and CDR2 YFSETQ. The CDR3 runs 15 residues. CDR3 residues: CASSLKTDSNTEAFF.

The chain employs TRBV3-1 and TRBJ1-2. The CDR3 is 14 amino acids. Germline CDR1 is LGHDT and CDR2 is YNNKEL (reference sequence). The CDR3 region is CASSPPTANYGYTF. The whole variable domain, filled in from reference TRBV3-1 and TRBJ1-2, reads DTAVSQTPKYLVTQMGNDKSIKCEQNLGHDTMYWYKQDSKKFLKIMFSYNNKELIINETVPNRFSPKSPDKAHLNLHINSLELGDSAVYFCASSPPTANYGYTFGSGTRLTVV.

The chain joins TRBV7-7 to TRBJ2-5; TCRdb's D gene call, TRBD2, goes unchecked for lack of DNA. CDR1 is SSHAT and CDR2 is FNYEAQ in the germline V gene (reference sequence). The CDR3 runs 15 residues. This chain's CDR3 is CASSSGSGRGETQYF.

The chain recombines TRBV5-1 with TRBJ2-3; TCRdb's D gene call, TRBD1, goes unchecked for lack of DNA. Germline V lookup: CDR1 SGHRS, CDR2 YFSETQ. This CDR3 has 15 amino acids. The CDR3 loop is CASSVSGGREDTQYF.

This chain connects TRBV28 to TRBJ2-7; without DNA, the TCRdb call of TRBD2 cannot be checked. This CDR3 contains 16 residues. CDR1 is MDHEN, CDR2 SYDVKM, per germline. CDR3: CASSPSFQTGTDEQYF.

V and J are TRBV5-6 and TRBJ2-1; checking the TCRdb D call of TRBD2 is not possible without DNA. Per germline, CDR1 SGHDT and CDR2 YYEEEE. The CDR3 is 16 residues long. This chain's CDR3 is CASSSYGTSGYNEQFF.

The chain joins TRBV7-2 to TRBJ1-2; TCRdb gives TRBD1 as the D gene, but with no DNA this cannot be confirmed. Germline CDR1 SGHTA, CDR2 FQGNSA. The CDR3 totals 16 residues. CDR3 in amino acids: CASSLGTGGAKYGYTF.

The genes are TRBV20-1 and TRBJ2-2; TCRdb's D call of TRBD2 is untestable without DNA. CDR1 is DFQATT and CDR2 is SNEGSKA in the germline V gene (reference sequence). This CDR3 has 17 amino acids. This CDR3 reads CSASEGTGPAGTGELFF.

V is TRBV29-1 and J is TRBJ2-1; the TRBD2 assignment by TCRdb is unverifiable without DNA. The CDR3 has 15 residues. Germline CDR1 and CDR2: SQVTM and ANQGSEA. The CDR3 reads CSVGAGTSGYNEQFF.

The chain is built from TRBV12-5 and TRBJ2-7; TCRdb reports TRBD1, a call that lacks DNA to check it against. This CDR3 has 17 amino acids. The germline gives CDR1 LGHNT, CDR2 FRNRAP. Here the CDR3 reads CASGLVRGGQVNYEQYF.